The 15 T cell receptor beta chains in this list originate from one sample, sequenced in a study of blood T cell repertoires in COVID-19 (dated by TCRdb to the early 2020s). Receptor libraries were prepared by the immunoSEQ multiplex PCR assay. The table was pulled from immuneACCESS by TCRdb, which kept in-frame rearrangements only. Such tables lose some clones; where checked, under half of the loss comes from unresolved V genes, and the rest has no known cause. For this sample the table gives about 120,000 clones, of which about two thirds were detected only once. Roughly 0.86% of the sample is in the top ten clones. Sequencing was carried out using peripheral blood. The receptor source for this set is a human donor with acute or convalescent COVID-19. The donor label of this sample is uncertain.

The chain carries TRBV3-1 (or the pseudogene TRBV3-2) and TRBJ1-4; 7 bases line up with TRBD1. Germline V gene data show CDR1 as LGHDT and CDR2 as YNNKEL (reference sequence). The length of the CDR3 is 14 residues. Trimming cost V 1 base and J 8 bases; bases outside gene matches: 4. In DNA, the CDR3 is TGTGCCAGCAGCCAAGGAAACAGGGGAGAAAAACTGTTTTTT. Amino acids: CASSQGNRGEKLFF.

This clone was picked up a small number of times. The gene calls are TRBV10-3 and TRBJ2-2, with 8 bases fitting TRBD2. V trimming: 6 bases; J trimming: 0 bases; junction bases outside the gene matches: 3. The CDR3 spans 15 residues. From germline, CDR1 is ENHRY and CDR2 SYGVKD. The CDR3 loop is CAIRTSGPNTGELFF. The CDR3 DNA is TGTGCCATCAGAACTAGCGGTCCGAACACCGGGGAGCTGTTTTTT.

This clone turned up a few times. The rearrangement links TRBV19 to TRBJ1-3; tentative D call: TRBD1 (6 bases). The CDR3 is made up of 15 amino acids. In germline, CDR1 is LNHDA, CDR2 SQIVND (reference sequence). Trimming shortened V by 5 bases and J by 2 bases, and 13 bases separated the two germline ends. The CDR3 region has the DNA TGTGCCAGTAGTCCTCAGGGGTACGCTGGAAACACCATATATTTT. This codes for CASSPQGYAGNTIYF. Looking up the rest from reference TRBV19 and TRBJ1-3 gives the full variable domain: DGGITQSPKYLFRKEGQNVTLSCEQNLNHDAMYWYRQDPGQGLRLIYYSQIVNDFQKGDIAEGYSVSREKKESFPLTVTSAQKNPTAFYLCASSPQGYAGNTIYFGEGSWLTVV.

This clone was recorded at least ten times. The chain recombines TRBV6-5 with TRBJ1-2; D gene uncertain. This CDR3 has 11 amino acids. Trimming pared 6 bases from V and 0 bases from J, leaving 2 bases between. Germline lookup yields CDR1 MNHEY and CDR2 SVGAGI. The CDR3 protein is CASSTNYGYTF. DNA of the CDR3: TGTGCCAGCAGCACTAACTATGGCTACACCTTC.

This clone has just a few counts. This chain links TRBV6-4 with TRBJ2-2, with TRBD2 matching over 7 bases. There are 14 residues in the CDR3. Germline V CDR1 and CDR2: MRHNA, SNTAGT. Trimming took 2 bases from V and 3 from J; bases not matched to a gene: 0. The CDR3 loop reads CASSDGGDTGELFF. The CDR3 DNA follows: TGTGCCAGCAGTGACGGGGGGGACACCGGGGAGCTGTTTTTT.

In its sample, this clone was seen once. The chain has TRBV27 and TRBJ2-1; TRBD2 aligns across 9 bases. Germline V gives CDR1 MNHEY, CDR2 SMNVEV (reference sequence). The CDR3 runs 15 residues. The V segment lost 6 bases and the J segment 7 bases; nucleotides outside the gene matches: 10. The CDR3 nucleotides read TGTGCCAGCAGATTAGCGGGGGACCCCCGGAATGAGCAGTTCTTC. It encodes CASRLAGDPRNEQFF.

In this sample, this clone turned up a few times. V is TRBV5-1 and J is TRBJ1-1; 10 positions agree with TRBD1. This CDR3 spans 16 amino acids. Germline CDR1 is SGHRS and CDR2 is YFSETQ. The V and J ends lost 4 bases and 4 bases, in that order; junction bases with no gene match: 10. As DNA, the CDR3 is TGCGCCAGCAGCGGACAGGGGGGTCGTGTGGGCACTGAAGCTTTCTTT. Protein: CASSGQGGRVGTEAFF.

This rearrangement joins TRBV28 to TRBJ1-1; D not certain. The CDR3 totals 14 residues. The germline CDR1 and CDR2 sequences are MDHEN and SYDVKM. The V end lost 1 base, the J end lost 1 base, and 7 bases lay between the germline ends. This CDR3 reads CASSLYLANTEAFF. CDR3 bases: TGTGCCAGCAGTTTATATCTGGCGAACACTGAAGCTTTCTTT.

The rearrangement links TRBV6-5 to TRBJ2-3, with D perhaps matching TRBD2 (5 bases). The germline V gene has CDR1 MNHEY and CDR2 SVGAGI. CDR3 length equals 15 residues. Deletions cut 5 bases from V and 0 bases from J, with 12 bases between. In nucleotides, the CDR3 is TGTGCCAGCAGTCCTAGCTTGGCTAGCACAGATACGCAGTATTTT. This gives the protein CASSPSLASTDTQYF.

This clone appeared many times. This CDR3 is CASSTGFSPLHF. The CDR3, as DNA: TGTGCCAGCAGCACAGGGTTCTCACCCCTCCACTTT. The chain has TRBV9 and TRBJ1-6, with D perhaps matching TRBD1 (6 bases). This CDR3 spans 12 amino acids. Trimming took off 4 bases at V and 10 bases at J, with 9 bases between the two ends. Germline CDR1 SGDLS, CDR2 YYNGEE.

Only one count was recorded for this clone. V gene TRBV10-3 combines with J gene TRBJ2-3, with D perhaps matching TRBD1 (5 bases). CDR1 ENHRY and CDR2 SYGVKD come from the germline V gene. The CDR3 totals 14 residues. With 5 bases removed from V and 0 bases from J, the gap between germline ends came to 9 bases. This CDR3 reads CAISQGPSTDTQYF. The CDR3, as DNA: TGTGCCATCAGTCAGGGCCCTAGCACAGATACGCAGTATTTT.

The chain joins TRBV25-1 to TRBJ2-5; TRBD2 matches at 7 bases. V was clipped by 3 bases and J by 5 bases; unmatched bases: 6. The CDR3 runs to 14 residues. Germline V gene lookup returns CDR1 MGHDK and CDR2 SYGVNS. CDR3 sequence (DNA): TGTGCCAGCAGTGAGCCCGCCGGGAGGGAGACCCAGTACTTC. Protein product: CASSEPAGRETQYF.

The chain recombines TRBV6-5 with TRBJ2-3, with a weak D call TRBD1 (5 bases). Trimming took 7 bases from V and 5 from J, leaving 16 bases between them. Germline V lookup: CDR1 MNHEY, CDR2 SVGAGI. The CDR3 runs to 14 residues. CDR3 DNA sequence: TGTGCCAGCAAATTAGGGGCCCGCGGAGATACGCAGTATTTT. This encodes CASKLGARGDTQYF.

The rearrangement joins TRBV20-1 to TRBJ2-3; no clear D. The CDR3 loop spans 10 amino acids. From germline, CDR1 is DFQATT and CDR2 SNEGSKA (reference sequence). V gave up 5 bases and J gave up 3 bases, with 3 bases separating them. DNA of the CDR3: TGCAGTGCTTCGACAGATACGCAGTATTTT. Translated: CSASTDTQYF.

CDR3 DNA: TGTGCCAGCAGAATTCCGGGAGCGAACACCGGGGAGCTGTTTTTT. Protein product: CASRIPGANTGELFF. This chain joins TRBV6-5 and TRBJ2-2, with D perhaps matching TRBD2 (6 bases). CDR3 length equals 15 residues. Trimming stripped 6 bases from V and 0 bases from J, with 11 bases between. The germline V gene has CDR1 MNHEY and CDR2 SVGAGI.